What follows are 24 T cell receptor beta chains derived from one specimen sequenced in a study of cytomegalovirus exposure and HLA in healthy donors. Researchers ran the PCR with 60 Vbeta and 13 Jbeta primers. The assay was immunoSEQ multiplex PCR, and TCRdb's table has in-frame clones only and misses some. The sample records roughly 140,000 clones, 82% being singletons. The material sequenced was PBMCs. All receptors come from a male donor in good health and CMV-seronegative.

As DNA, the CDR3 is TGTGCCAGCAGCTCCGACAGGGGGCTGAGCGAGCAGTACTTC. Its translation: CASSSDRGLSEQYF. The chain combines TRBV7-2 with TRBJ2-7, with 10 bases that match TRBD1. V gave up 4 bases and J gave up 6 bases; unmatched junction bases: 6. Germline V gene sequence: CDR1 SGHTA, CDR2 FQGNSA. This CDR3 contains 14 residues.

As DNA, the CDR3 is TGTGCCAGCACCCTACAGGGGAACACTGAAGCTTTCTTT. It codes for CASTLQGNTEAFF. V usage is TRBV7-9 and J usage is TRBJ1-1, with D perhaps matching TRBD1 (6 bases). V gave up 7 bases and J gave up 1 base, with 10 bases separating them. The CDR3 runs 13 residues. Germline assignment: CDR1 SEHNR and CDR2 FQNEAQ (reference sequence).

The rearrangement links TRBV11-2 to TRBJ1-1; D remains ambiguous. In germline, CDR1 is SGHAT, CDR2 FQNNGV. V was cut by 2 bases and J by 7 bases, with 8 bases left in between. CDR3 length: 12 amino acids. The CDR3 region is CASSLRGCEAFF. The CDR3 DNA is TGTGCCAGCAGCTTACGGGGTTGTGAAGCTTTCTTT.

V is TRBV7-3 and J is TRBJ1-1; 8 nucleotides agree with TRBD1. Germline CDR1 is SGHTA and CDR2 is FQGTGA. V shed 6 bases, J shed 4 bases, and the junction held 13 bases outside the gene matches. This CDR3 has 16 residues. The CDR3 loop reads CASSASGGSVSTEAFF. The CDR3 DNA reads TGTGCCAGCAGTGCCTCAGGGGGCTCGGTAAGCACTGAAGCTTTCTTT.

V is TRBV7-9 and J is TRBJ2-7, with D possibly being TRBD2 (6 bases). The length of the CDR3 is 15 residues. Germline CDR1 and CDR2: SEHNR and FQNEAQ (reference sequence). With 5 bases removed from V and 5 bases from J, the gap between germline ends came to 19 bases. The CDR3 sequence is CASSPPGLAIHEQYF. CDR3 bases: TGTGCCAGCAGCCCCCCGGGACTGGCTATACACGAGCAGTACTTC.

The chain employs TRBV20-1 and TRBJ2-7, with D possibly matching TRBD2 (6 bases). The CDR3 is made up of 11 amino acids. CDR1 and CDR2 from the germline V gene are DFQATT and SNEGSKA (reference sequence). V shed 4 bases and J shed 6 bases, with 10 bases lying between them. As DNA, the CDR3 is TGCAGTGCTAAGGAGGGCCGCGAGCAGTACTTC. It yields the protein CSAKEGREQYF.

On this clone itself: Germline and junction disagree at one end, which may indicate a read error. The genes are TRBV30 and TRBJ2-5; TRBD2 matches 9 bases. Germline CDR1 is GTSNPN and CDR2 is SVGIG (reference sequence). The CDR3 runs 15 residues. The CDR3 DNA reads TGTGCCTGGACTCTGGGTAGCGGGGGCCAAGGGACCCAGTACTTC. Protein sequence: CAWTLGSGGQGTQYF.

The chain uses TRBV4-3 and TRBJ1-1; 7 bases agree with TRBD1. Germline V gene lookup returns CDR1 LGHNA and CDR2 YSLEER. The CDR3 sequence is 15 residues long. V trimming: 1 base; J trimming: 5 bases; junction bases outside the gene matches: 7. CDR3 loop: CASSQGPDRQTEAFF. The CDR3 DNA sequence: TGCGCCAGCAGCCAAGGCCCGGACAGGCAGACTGAAGCTTTCTTT.

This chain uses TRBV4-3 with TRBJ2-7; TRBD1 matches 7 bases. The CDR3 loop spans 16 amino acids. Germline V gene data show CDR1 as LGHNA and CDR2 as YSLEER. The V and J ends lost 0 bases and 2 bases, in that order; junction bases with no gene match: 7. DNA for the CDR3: TGCGCCAGCAGCCAAGATAGGACAGGCGAAGCCTACGAGCAGTACTTC. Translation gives CASSQDRTGEAYEQYF.

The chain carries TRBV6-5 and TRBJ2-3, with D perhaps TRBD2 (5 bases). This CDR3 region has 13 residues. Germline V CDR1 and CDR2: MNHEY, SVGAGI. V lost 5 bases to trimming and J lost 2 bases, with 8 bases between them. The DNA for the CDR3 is TGTGCCAGCAGTCTGGACTCCACAGATACGCAGTATTTT. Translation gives CASSLDSTDTQYF.

The CDR3 region has the DNA TGCAGTGCTGAACAGGGCGAGCAGTACTTC. Translating it yields CSAEQGEQYF. The chain joins TRBV20-1 to TRBJ2-7, with a weak D call TRBD1 (6 bases). The CDR3 has 10 residues. In germline, CDR1 is DFQATT, CDR2 SNEGSKA (reference sequence). Trimming took 5 bases from V and 6 from J, leaving 8 bases between them.

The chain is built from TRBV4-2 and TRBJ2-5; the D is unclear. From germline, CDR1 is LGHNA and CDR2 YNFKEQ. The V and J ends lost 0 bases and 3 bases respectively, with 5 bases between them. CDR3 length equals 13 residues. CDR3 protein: CASSQDREETQYF. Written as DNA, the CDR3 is TGTGCCAGCAGCCAAGATAGAGAAGAGACCCAGTACTTC.

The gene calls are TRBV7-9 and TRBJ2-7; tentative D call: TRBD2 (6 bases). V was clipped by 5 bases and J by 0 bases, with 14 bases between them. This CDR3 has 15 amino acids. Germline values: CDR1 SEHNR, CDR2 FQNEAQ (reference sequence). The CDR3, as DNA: TGTGCCAGCAGCCCGGGACTGACGGCCTCCTACGAGCAGTACTTC. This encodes CASSPGLTASYEQYF.

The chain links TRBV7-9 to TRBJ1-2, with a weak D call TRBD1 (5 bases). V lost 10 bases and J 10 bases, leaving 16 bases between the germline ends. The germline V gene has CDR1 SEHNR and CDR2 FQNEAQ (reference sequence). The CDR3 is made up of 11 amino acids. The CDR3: CATTRGLDYTF. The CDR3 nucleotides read TGTGCCACTACCCGGGGACTTGACTACACCTTC.

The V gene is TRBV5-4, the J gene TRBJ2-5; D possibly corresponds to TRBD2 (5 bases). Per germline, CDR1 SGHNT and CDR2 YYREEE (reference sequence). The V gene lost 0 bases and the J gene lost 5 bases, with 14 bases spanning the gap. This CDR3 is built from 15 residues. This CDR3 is CASSLAASGSETQYF. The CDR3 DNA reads TGTGCCAGCAGCTTGGCGGCGTCGGGGTCGGAGACCCAGTACTTC.

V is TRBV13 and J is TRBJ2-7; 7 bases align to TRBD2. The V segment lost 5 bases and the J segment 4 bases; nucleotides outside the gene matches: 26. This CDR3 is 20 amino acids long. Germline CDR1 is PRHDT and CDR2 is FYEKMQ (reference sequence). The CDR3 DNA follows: TGTGCCAGCAGCGTCTCCTTACGCGGGAGTTCCGGCGGTCCTATATACGAGCAGTACTTC. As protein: CASSVSLRGSSGGPIYEQYF.

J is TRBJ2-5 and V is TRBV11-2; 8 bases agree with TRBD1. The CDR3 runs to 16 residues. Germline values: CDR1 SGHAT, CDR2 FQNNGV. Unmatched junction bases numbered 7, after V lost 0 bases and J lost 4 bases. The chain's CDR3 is CASSLDLWTGLETQYF. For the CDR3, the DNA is TGTGCCAGCAGCTTAGATCTGTGGACAGGGTTAGAGACCCAGTACTTC. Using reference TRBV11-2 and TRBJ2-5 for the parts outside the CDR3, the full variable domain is EAGVAQSPRYKIIEKRQSVAFWCNPISGHATLYWYQQILGQGPKLLIQFQNNGVVDDSQLPKDRFSAERLKGVDSTLKIQPAKLEDSAVYLCASSLDLWTGLETQYFGPGTRLLVL.

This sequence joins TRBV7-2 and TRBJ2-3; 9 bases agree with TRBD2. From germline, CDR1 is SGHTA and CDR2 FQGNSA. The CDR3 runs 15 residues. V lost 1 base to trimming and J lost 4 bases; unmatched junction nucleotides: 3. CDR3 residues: CASSLEAGGPDTQYF. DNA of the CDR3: TGTGCCAGCAGCTTAGAAGCGGGAGGTCCAGATACGCAGTATTTT.

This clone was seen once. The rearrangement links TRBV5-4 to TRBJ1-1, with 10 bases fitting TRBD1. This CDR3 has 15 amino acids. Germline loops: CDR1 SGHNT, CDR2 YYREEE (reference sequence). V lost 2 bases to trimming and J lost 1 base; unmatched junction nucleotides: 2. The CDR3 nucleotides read TGTGCCAGCAGCTTCAGGACAGGGGGGAACACTGAAGCTTTCTTT. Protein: CASSFRTGGNTEAFF.

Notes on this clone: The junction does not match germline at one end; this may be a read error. The chain's CDR3 is CASSPRRDYGQYF. The CDR3 DNA reads TGTGCCAGCAGCCCACGCAGGGACTACGGGCAGTACTTC. The chain joins TRBV5-6 to TRBJ2-7; 7 nucleotides line up with TRBD2. Germline CDR1 SGHDT, CDR2 YYEEEE. The CDR3 covers 13 residues.

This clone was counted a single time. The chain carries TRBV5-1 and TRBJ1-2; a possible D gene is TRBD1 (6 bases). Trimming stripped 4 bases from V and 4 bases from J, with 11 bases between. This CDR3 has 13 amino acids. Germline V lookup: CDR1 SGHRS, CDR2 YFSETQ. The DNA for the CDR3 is TGCGCCAGCAGCCTGGACAGCCCCTATGGCTACACCTTC. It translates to CASSLDSPYGYTF.

CDR3 protein: CASSSNSGRDEQYF. CDR3 in DNA: TGTGCCAGCAGCTCGAATAGCGGGAGGGACGAGCAGTACTTC. This chain links TRBV7-2 with TRBJ2-7; 11 bases line up with TRBD2. The CDR3 extends over 14 amino acids. Germline values: CDR1 SGHTA, CDR2 FQGNSA. With 4 bases clipped from V and 5 bases from J, the junction kept 4 bases outside the gene matches.

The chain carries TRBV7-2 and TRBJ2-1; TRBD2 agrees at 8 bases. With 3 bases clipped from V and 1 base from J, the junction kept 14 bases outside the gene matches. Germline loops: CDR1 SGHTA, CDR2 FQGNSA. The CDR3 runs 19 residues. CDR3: CASSFLAGGMEGSYNEQFF. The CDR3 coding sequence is TGTGCCAGCAGCTTTTTGGCGGGAGGAATGGAGGGATCCTACAATGAGCAGTTCTTC.

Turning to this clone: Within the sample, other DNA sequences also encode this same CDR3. DNA of the CDR3: TGTGCCAGCAGCCTATCCGGGGAGCTGTTTTTT. Translation gives CASSLSGELFF. This chain links TRBV7-3 with TRBJ2-2; the D is unclear. Germline CDR1 SGHTA, CDR2 FQGTGA. The CDR3 has 11 amino acids. V shed 5 bases and J shed 6 bases, with 4 bases lying between them.